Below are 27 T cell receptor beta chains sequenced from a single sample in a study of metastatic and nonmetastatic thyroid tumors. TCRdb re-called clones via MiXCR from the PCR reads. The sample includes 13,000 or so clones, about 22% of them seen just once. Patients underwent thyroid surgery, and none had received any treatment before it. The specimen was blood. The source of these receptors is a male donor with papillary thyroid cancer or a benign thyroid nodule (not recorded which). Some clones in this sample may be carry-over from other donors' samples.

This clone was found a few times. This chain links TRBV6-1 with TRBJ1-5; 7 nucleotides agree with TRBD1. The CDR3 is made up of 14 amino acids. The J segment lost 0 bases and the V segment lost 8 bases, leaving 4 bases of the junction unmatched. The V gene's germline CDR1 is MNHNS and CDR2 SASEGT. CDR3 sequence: CASARDSSNQPQHF. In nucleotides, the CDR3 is TGTGCCAGCGCCCGGGACAGTAGCAATCAGCCCCAGCATTTT.

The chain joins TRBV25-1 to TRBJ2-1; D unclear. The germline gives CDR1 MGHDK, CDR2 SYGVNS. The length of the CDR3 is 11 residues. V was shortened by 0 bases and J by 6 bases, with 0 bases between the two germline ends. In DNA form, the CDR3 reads TGTGCCAGCAGTGAATACAATGAGCAGTTCTTC. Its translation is CASSEYNEQFF.

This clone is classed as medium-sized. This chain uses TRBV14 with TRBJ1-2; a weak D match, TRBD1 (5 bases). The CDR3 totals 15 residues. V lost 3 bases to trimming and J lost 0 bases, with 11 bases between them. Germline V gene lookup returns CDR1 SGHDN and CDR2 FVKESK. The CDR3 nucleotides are TGTGCCAGCAGCCATGGGGGACCGACTAACTATGGCTACACCTTC. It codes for CASSHGGPTNYGYTF.

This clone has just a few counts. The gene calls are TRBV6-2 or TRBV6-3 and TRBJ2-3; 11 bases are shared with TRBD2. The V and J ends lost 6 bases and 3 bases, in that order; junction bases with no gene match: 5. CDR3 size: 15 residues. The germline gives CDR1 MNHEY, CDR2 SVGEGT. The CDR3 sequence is CASSRGLAETDTQYF. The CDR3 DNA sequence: TGTGCCAGCAGCCGGGGACTAGCGGAGACAGATACGCAGTATTTT.

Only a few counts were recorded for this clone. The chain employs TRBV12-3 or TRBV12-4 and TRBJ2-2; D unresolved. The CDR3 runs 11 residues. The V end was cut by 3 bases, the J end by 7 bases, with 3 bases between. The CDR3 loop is CASSFLGELFF. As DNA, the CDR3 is TGTGCCAGCAGTTTCCTCGGGGAGCTGTTTTTT.

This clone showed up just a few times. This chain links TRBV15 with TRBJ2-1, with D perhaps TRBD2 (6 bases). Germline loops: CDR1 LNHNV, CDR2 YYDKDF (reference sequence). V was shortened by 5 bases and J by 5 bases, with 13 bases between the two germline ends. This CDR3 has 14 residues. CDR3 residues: CATSETRVNNEQFF. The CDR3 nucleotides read TGTGCCACCAGCGAGACTAGGGTTAACAATGAGCAGTTCTTC.

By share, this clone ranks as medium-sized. The DNA for the CDR3 is TGCAGTGCTAGAGATCAGATGGACTATGGCTACACCTTC. Protein product: CSARDQMDYGYTF. The chain recombines TRBV20-1 with TRBJ1-2; D unclear. Germline V gene data show CDR1 as DFQATT and CDR2 as SNEGSKA (reference sequence). Trimming stripped 0 bases from V and 3 bases from J, with 8 bases between. The CDR3 extends over 13 amino acids.

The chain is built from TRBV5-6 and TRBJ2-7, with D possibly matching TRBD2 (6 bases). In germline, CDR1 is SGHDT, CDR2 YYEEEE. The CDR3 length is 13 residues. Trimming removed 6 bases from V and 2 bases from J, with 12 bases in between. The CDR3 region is CASTRDSPYEQYF. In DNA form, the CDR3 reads TGTGCCAGCACCCGGGACTCACCCTACGAGCAGTACTTC.

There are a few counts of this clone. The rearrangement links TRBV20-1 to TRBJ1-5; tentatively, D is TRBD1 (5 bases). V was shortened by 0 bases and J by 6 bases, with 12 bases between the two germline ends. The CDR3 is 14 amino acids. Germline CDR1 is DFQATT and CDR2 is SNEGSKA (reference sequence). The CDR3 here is CSAREGGVGQPQHF. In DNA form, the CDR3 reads TGCAGTGCTAGAGAGGGGGGGGTTGGTCAGCCCCAGCATTTT.

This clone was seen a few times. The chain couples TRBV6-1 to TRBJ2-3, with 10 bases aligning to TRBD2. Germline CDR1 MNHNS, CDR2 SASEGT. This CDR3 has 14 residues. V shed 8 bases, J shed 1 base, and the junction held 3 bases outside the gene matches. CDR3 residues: CASWSGGGTDTQYF. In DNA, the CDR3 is TGTGCCAGCTGGAGCGGGGGGGGCACAGATACGCAGTATTTT.

In nucleotides, the CDR3 is TGTGCCAGCAGCCAAGATCGCACTACCCCACCGTATTTT. Its translation is CASSQDRTTPPYF. The gene calls are TRBV3-1 and TRBJ2-3; D is unresolved. Trimming shortened V by 0 bases and J by 14 bases, and 15 bases separated the two germline ends. Germline V gene lookup returns CDR1 LGHDT and CDR2 YNNKEL (reference sequence). CDR3 size: 13 residues.

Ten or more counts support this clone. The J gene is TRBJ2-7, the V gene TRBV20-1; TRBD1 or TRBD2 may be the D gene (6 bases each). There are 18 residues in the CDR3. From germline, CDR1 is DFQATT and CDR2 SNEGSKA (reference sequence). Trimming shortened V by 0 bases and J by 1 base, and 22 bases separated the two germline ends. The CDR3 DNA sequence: TGCAGTGCTAGAGATGGGGCCCCTTCAGGGGACTCATCCTACGAGCAGTACTTC. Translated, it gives CSARDGAPSGDSSYEQYF.

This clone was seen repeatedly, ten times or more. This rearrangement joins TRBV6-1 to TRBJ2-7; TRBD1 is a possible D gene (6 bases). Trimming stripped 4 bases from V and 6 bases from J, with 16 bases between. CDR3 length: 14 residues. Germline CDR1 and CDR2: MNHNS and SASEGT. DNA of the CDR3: TGTGCCAGCAGTGGAACCAGGGGTCGGGGCGAGCAGTACTTC. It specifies CASSGTRGRGEQYF.

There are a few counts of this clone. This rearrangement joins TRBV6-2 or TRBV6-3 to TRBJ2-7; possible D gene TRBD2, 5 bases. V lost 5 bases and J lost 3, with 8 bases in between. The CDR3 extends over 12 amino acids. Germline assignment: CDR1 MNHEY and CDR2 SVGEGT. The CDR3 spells CASSPRGYEQYF. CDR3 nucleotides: TGTGCCAGCAGTCCCCGGGGCTACGAGCAGTACTTC.

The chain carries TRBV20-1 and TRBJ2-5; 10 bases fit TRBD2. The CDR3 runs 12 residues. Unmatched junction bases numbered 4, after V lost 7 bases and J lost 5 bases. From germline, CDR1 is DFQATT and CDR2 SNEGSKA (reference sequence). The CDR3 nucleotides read TGCAGTGGGGAACTAGCGGGGGAGACCCAGTACTTC. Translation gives CSGELAGETQYF.

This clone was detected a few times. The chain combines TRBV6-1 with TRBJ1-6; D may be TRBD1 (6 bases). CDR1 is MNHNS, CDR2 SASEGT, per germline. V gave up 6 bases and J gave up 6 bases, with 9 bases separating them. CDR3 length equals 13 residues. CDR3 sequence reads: CASSQDSNSPLHF. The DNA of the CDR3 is TGTGCCAGCAGCCAGGACAGTAATTCACCCCTCCACTTT.

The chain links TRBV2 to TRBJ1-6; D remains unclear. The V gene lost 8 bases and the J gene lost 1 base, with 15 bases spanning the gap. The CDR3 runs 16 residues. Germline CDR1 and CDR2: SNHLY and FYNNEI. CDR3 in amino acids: CASVFDWGSYNSPLHF. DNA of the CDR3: TGTGCCAGCGTTTTCGACTGGGGTTCCTATAATTCACCCCTCCACTTT.

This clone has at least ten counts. CDR3 in amino acids: CASSSTEGQYNEQFF. CDR3 DNA sequence: TGCGCCAGCAGCTCGACGGAGGGACAATACAATGAGCAGTTCTTC. The rearrangement links TRBV5-1 to TRBJ2-1; D could derive from TRBD1 or TRBD2 (6 bases each). Germline V gene sequence: CDR1 SGHRS, CDR2 YFSETQ. V was cut by 3 bases and J by 4 bases, with 14 bases left in between. The CDR3 consists of 15 residues.

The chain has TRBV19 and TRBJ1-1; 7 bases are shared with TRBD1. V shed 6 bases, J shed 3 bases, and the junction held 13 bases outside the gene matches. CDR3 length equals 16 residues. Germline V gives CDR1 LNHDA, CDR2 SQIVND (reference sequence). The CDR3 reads CASRGTGDRGDTEAFF. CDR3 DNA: TGTGCCAGTAGAGGTACAGGGGACCGGGGGGACACTGAAGCTTTCTTT.

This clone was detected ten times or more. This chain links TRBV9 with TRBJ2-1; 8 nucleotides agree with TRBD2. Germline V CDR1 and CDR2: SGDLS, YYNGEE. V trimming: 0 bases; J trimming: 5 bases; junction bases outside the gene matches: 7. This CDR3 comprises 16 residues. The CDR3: CASSVEGSGRDNEQFF. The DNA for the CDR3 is TGTGCCAGCAGCGTAGAAGGAAGCGGGAGAGACAATGAGCAGTTCTTC.

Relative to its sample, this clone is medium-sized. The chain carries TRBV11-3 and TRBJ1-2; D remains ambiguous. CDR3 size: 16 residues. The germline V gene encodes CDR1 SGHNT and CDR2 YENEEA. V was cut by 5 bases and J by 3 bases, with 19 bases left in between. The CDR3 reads CASSPPTWGKDYGYTF. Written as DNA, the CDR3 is TGTGCCAGCAGCCCCCCAACGTGGGGAAAAGACTATGGCTACACCTTC.

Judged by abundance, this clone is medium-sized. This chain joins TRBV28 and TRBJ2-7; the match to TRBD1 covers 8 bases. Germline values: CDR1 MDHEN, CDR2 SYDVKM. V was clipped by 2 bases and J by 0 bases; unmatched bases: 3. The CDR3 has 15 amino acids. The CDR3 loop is CASSLRTGRSYEQYF. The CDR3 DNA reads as TGTGCCAGCAGTTTACGGACAGGGCGCTCCTACGAGCAGTACTTC. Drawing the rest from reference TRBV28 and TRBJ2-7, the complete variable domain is DVKVTQSSRYLVKRTGEKVFLECVQDMDHENMFWYRQDPGLGLRLIYFSYDVKMKEKGDIPEGYSVSREKKERFSLILESASTNQTSMYLCASSLRTGRSYEQYFGPGTRLTVT.

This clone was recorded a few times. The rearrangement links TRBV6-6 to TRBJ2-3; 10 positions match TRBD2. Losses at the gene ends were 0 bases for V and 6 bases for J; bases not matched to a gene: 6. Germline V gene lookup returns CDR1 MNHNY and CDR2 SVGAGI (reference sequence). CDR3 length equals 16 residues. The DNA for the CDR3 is TGTGCCAGCAGTTACTCGAGGGCTAGCGGGAGTGATACGCAGTATTTT. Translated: CASSYSRASGSDTQYF.

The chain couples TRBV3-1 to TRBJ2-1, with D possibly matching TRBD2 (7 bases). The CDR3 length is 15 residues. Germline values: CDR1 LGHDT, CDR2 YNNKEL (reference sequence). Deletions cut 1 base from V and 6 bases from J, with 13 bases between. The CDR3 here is CASSQVGGASNEQFF. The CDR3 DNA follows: TGTGCCAGCAGCCAAGTAGGGGGGGCGAGCAATGAGCAGTTCTTC.

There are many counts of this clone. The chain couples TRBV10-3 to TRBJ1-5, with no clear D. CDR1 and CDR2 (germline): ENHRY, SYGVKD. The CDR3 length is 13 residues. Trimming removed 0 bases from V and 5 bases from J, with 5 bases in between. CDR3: CAISESRYQPQHF. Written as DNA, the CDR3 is TGTGCCATCAGTGAGTCCCGGTATCAGCCCCAGCATTTT.

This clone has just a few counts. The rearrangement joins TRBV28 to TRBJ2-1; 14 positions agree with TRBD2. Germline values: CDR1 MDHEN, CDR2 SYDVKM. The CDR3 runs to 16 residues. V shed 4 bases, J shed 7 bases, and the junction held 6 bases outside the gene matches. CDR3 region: CASSSPGLAGGNEQFF. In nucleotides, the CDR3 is TGTGCCAGCAGTTCTCCCGGACTAGCGGGAGGAAATGAGCAGTTCTTC.

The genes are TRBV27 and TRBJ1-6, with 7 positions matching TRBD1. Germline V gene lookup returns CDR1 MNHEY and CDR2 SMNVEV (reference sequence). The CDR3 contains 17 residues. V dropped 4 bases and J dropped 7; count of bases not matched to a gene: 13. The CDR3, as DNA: TGTGCCAGCAGTTCCCTGGCTTACCCGGGACAGAATTCACCCCTCCACTTT. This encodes CASSSLAYPGQNSPLHF.